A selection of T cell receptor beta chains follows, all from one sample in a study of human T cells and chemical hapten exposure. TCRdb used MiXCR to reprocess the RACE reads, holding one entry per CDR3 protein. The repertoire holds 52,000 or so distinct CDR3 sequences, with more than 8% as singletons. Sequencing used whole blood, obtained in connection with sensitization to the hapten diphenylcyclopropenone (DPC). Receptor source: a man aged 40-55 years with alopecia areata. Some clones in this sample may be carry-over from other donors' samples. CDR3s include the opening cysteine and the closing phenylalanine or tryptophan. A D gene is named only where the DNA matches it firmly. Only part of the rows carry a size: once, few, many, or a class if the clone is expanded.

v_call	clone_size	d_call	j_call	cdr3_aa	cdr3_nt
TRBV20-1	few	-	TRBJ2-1	CSAEWTVYNEQFF	TGCAGTGCTGAATGGACAGTATACAATGAGCAGTTCTTC
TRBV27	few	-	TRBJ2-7	CASSYRRAGYEQYF	TGTGCCAGCAGTTATAGGAGGGCCGGCTACGAGCAGTACTTC
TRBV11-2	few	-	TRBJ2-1	CAIDREMRTGEQFF	TGTGCCATAGATCGGGAGATGAGAACCGGTGAGCAGTTCTTC
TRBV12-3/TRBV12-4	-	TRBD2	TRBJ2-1	CASSSGTSGRLPYNEQFF	TGTGCCAGCAGTTCCGGGACTAGCGGGAGGCTACCCTACAATGAGCAGTTCTTC
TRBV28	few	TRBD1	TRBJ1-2	CASSIGQGAGGYTF	TGTGCCAGCAGTATTGGACAGGGGGCGGGCGGCTACACCTTC
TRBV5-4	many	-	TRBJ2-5	CASSLVPGAGDETQYF	TGTGCCAGCAGCTTGGTTCCAGGAGCCGGGGACGAGACCCAGTACTTC
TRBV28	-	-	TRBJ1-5	CASKRANQPQHF	TGTGCCAGCAAGCGGGCTAATCAGCCCCAGCATTTT
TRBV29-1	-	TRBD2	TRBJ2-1	CSADSGNEQFF	TGCAGCGCCGATAGCGGGAATGAGCAGTTCTTC
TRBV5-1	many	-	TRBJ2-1	CASSWGDRSYNEQFF	TGCGCCAGCAGCTGGGGAGACAGGAGCTACAATGAGCAGTTCTTC
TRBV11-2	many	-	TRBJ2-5	CASSPGDETQYF	TGTGCCAGCAGCCCAGGGGACGAGACCCAGTACTTC
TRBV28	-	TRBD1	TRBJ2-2	CACHRGNTGELFF	TGTGCCTGTCACAGGGGTAACACCGGGGAGCTGTTTTTT
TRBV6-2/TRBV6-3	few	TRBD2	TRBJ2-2	CASNGGSGRTGELFF	TGTGCCAGCAATGGAGGTAGCGGGAGGACCGGGGAGCTGTTTTTT
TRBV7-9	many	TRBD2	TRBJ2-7	CASSPRTSGKYEQYF	TGTGCCAGCAGCCCACGGACTAGCGGGAAGTACGAGCAGTACTTC
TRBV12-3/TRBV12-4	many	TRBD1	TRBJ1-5	CASSWTGQKPQHF	TGTGCCAGCAGCTGGACAGGGCAAAAGCCCCAGCATTTT
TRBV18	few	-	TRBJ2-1	CASSSDSSSYNEQFF	TGTGCCAGCTCATCGGACTCGAGCTCCTACAATGAGCAGTTCTTC
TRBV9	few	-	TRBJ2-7	CASSVGSLSHEQYF	TGTGCCAGCAGCGTAGGGTCCCTATCCCACGAGCAGTACTTC
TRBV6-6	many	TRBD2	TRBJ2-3	CASRAGGPTDTQYF	TGTGCCAGTAGGGCGGGAGGGCCGACAGATACGCAGTATTTT
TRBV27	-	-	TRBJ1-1	CASSLVQNTEAFF	TGTGCCAGCAGTTTAGTACAGAACACTGAAGCTTTCTTT
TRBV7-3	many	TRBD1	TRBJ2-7	CASSPTGGGYEQYF	TGTGCCAGCAGCCCGACAGGGGGAGGCTACGAGCAGTACTTC
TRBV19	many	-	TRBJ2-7	CASAQTGTAAYEQYF	TGTGCCAGTGCCCAAACCGGGACTGCAGCCTACGAGCAGTACTTC
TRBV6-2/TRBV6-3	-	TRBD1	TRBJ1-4	CASSYSTTGRGEKLFF	TGTGCCAGCAGTTACTCGACGACAGGGAGAGGAGAAAAACTGTTTTTT
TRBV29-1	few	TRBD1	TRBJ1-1	CSVDRGQGAYTEAFF	TGCAGCGTTGATAGGGGACAGGGGGCGTATACTGAAGCTTTCTTT
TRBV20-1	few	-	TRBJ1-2	CSARQSYGYTF	TGCAGTGCCCGACAGAGCTATGGCTACACCTTC
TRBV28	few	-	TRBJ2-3	CASRAGTPLSGTQYF	TGTGCCAGCAGGGCCGGGACACCACTTTCGGGTACGCAGTATTTT
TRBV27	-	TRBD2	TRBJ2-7	CASTSTAGLVNNEQYF	TGTGCCAGCACTTCAACGGCGGGACTAGTTAATAACGAGCAGTACTTC
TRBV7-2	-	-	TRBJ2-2	CASSPDYVGELFF	TGTGCCAGCAGCCCAGACTACGTCGGGGAGCTGTTTTTT
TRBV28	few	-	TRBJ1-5	CASSLGSSSNQPQHF	TGTGCCAGCAGTCTTGGGTCGTCTAGCAATCAGCCCCAGCATTTT
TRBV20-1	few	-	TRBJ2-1	CSTPSSYNEQFF	TGCAGTACCCCGAGCTCCTACAATGAGCAGTTCTTC
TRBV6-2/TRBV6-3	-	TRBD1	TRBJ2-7	CASSGTGAPEQYF	TGTGCCAGCTCCGGGACAGGGGCCCCCGAGCAGTACTTC
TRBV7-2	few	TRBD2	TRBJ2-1	CASSPLQQAGGYEQFF	TGTGCCAGCAGCCCACTACAACAAGCGGGAGGTTATGAGCAGTTCTTC